Below, one T cell receptor beta chain is given with its context. The source of the sample is a study of blood T cells in healthy people across ages. Study at large: Template switching captured about one barcoded beta molecule per two T cells.

The CDR3 is 14 amino acids. The ends lost 4 bases at V and 4 bases at J; junction bases unmatched: 5. Germline V CDR1 and CDR2: SGHTA, FQGNSA. A J-beta primer mix and a sample-barcoded 5' primer were used in a second PCR of about 7 to 11 cycles. Through a template-switch adaptor with 12 random nucleotides, each cDNA molecule received a tag. TCRdb re-called the 5' RACE reads through MiXCR, storing one row per CDR3 protein. The sample records about 1.8 million distinct CDR3 sequences, 40% to 55% being singletons. A minimum of 6.5 million PBMCs was isolated per sample. Sequencing used blood. This chain joins TRBV7-2 and TRBJ2-5, with TRBD1 matching 8 bases. This TCR was sampled from a middle-aged woman in good health. CDR3 coding DNA: TGTGCCAGCAGCTCTCAGACAGGGGCAGAGACCCAGTACTTC. It specifies CASSSQTGAETQYF.